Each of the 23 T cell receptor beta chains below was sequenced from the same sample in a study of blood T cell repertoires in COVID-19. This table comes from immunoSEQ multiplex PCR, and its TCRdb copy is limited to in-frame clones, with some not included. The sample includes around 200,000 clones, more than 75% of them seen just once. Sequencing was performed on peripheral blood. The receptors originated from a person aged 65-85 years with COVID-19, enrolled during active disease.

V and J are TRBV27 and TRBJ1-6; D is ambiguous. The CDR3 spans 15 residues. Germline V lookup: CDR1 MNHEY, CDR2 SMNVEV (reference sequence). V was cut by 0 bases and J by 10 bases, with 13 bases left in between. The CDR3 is CASSLSARPYSPLHF. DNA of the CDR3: TGTGCCAGCAGTTTATCAGCCAGGCCGTACTCACCCCTCCACTTT.

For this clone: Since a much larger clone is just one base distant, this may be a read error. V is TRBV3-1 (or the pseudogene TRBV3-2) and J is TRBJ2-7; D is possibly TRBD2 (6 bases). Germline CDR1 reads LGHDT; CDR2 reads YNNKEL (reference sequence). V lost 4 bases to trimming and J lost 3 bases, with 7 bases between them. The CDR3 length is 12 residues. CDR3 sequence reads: CASSRGIYEQYF. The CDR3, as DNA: TGTGCCAGCAGCCGCGGGATCTACGAGCAGTACTTC.

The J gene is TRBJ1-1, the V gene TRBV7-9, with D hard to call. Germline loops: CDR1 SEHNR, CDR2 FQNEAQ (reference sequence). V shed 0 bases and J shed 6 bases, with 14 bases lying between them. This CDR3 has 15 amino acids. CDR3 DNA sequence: TGTGCCAGCAGCTTAGCGCAGGTGAAGACCGCTGAAGCTTTCTTT. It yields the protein CASSLAQVKTAEAFF.

The DNA for the CDR3 is TGTGCCAGCTCACCTACCACGGCGGGGTCCTATGGCTACACCTTC. As protein: CASSPTTAGSYGYTF. This sequence joins TRBV18 and TRBJ1-2; D is uncertain. The CDR3 loop spans 15 amino acids. The ends were cut back, 3 bases at V and 4 bases at J, with 15 bases in the middle. Germline V gene data show CDR1 as KGHSH and CDR2 as LQKENI.

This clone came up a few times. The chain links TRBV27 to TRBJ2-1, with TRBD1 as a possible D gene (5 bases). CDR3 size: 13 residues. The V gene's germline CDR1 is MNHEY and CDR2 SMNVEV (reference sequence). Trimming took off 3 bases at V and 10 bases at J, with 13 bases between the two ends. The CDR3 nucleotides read TGTGCCAGCAGTTTGGTACAGGTCGGGGAGCAGTTCTTC. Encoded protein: CASSLVQVGEQFF.

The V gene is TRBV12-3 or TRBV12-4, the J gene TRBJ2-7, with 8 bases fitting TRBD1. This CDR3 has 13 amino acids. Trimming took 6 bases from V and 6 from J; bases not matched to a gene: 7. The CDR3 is CASSSRGPGEQYF. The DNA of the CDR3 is TGTGCCAGCAGCTCCAGGGGGCCCGGCGAGCAGTACTTC.

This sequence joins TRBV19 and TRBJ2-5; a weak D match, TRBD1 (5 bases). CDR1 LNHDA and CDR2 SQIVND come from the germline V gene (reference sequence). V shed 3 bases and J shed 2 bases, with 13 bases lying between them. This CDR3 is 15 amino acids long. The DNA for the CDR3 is TGTGCCAGTAGTATTGGGGCTGCTATACAAGAGACCCAGTACTTC. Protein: CASSIGAAIQETQYF.

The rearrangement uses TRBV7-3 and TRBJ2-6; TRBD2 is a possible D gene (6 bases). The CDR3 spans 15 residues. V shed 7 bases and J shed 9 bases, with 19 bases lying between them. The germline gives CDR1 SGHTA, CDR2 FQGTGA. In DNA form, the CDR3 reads TGTGCCAGCACCACCCAGCCCATGGGAGGCAACGTCCTGACTTTC. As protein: CASTTQPMGGNVLTF.

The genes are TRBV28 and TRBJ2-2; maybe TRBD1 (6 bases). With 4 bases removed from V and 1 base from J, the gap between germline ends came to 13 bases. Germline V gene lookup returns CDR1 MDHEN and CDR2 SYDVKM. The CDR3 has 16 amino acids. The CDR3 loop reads CASSYGTGRNTGELFF. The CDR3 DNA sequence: TGTGCCAGCAGTTATGGTACAGGGCGGAACACCGGGGAGCTGTTTTTT. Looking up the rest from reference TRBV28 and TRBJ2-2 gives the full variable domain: DVKVTQSSRYLVKRTGEKVFLECVQDMDHENMFWYRQDPGLGLRLIYFSYDVKMKEKGDIPEGYSVSREKKERFSLILESASTNQTSMYLCASSYGTGRNTGELFFGEGSRLTVL.

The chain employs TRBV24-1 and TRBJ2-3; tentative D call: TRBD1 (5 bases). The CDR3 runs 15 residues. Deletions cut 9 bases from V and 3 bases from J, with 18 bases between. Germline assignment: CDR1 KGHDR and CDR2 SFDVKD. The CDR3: CATGASQGITDTQYF. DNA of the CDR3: TGTGCCACCGGGGCGAGCCAAGGGATTACAGATACGCAGTATTTT.

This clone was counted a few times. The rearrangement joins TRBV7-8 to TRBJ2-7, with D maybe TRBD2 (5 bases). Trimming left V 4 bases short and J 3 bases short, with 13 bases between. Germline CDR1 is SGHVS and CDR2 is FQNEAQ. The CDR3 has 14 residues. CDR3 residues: CASSYPGIYYEQYF. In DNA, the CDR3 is TGTGCCAGCAGCTACCCCGGGATCTACTACGAGCAGTACTTC.

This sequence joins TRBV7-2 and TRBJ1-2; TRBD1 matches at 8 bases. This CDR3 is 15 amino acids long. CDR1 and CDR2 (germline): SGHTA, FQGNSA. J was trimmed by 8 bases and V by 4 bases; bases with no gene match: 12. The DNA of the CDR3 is TGTGCCAGCAGCTGGTCCCCCGGACAGGGCCGCGGCTACACCTTC. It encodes CASSWSPGQGRGYTF.

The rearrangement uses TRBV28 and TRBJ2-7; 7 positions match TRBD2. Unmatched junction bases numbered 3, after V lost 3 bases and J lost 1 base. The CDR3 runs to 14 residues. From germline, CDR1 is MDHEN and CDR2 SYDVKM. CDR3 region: CASSFGGESYEQYF. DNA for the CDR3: TGTGCCAGCAGTTTTGGGGGGGAGTCCTACGAGCAGTACTTC.

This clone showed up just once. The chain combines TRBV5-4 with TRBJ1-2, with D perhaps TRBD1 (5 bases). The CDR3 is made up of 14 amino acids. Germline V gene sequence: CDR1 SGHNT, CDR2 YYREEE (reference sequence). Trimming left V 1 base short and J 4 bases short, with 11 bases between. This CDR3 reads CASSLLGGSYGYTF. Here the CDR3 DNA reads TGTGCCAGCAGCTTGCTGGGGGGGAGCTATGGCTACACCTTC.

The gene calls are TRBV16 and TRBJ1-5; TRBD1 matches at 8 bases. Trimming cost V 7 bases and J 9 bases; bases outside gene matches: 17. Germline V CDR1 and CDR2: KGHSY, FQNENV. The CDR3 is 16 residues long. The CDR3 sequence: CASTETGTGTLSPQHF. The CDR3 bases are TGTGCCAGCACCGAAACCGGGACAGGTACGCTTTCGCCCCAGCATTTT.

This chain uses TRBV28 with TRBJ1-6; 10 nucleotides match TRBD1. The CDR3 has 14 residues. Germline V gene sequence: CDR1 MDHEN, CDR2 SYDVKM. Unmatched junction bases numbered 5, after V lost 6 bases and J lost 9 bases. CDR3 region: CASSTGTGVSPLHF. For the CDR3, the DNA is TGTGCCAGCAGCACCGGGACAGGGGTTTCACCCCTCCACTTT.

CDR3 protein: CASSQGTGGPLGYGYTF. The CDR3 nucleotides are TGCGCCAGCAGCCAAGGGACAGGGGGTCCGCTAGGCTATGGCTACACCTTC. V gene TRBV4-3 combines with J gene TRBJ1-2, with 10 bases that match TRBD1. Germline V gene lookup returns CDR1 LGHNA and CDR2 YSLEER. Unmatched junction bases numbered 9, after V lost 1 base and J lost 4 bases. The CDR3 is made up of 17 amino acids.

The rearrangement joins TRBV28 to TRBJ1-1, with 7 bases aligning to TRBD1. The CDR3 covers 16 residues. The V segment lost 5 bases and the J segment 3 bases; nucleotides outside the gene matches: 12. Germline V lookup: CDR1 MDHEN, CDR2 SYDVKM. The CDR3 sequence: CASSPTPPTGYTEAFF. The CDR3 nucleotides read TGTGCCAGCAGTCCTACCCCTCCGACAGGGTACACTGAAGCTTTCTTT.

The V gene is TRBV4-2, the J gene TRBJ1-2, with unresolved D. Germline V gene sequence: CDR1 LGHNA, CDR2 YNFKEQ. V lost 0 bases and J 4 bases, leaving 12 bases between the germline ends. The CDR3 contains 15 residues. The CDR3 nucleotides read TGTGCCAGCAGCCAAGATCTTGGAGCATCCTATGGCTACACCTTC. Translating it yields CASSQDLGASYGYTF.

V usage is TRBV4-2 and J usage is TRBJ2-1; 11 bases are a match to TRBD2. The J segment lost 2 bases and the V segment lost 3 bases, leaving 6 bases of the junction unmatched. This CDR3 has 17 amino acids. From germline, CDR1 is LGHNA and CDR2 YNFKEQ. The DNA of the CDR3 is TGTGCCAGCAGCCAGGAACTAGCGGGAGAAACCTACAATGAGCAGTTCTTC. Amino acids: CASSQELAGETYNEQFF.

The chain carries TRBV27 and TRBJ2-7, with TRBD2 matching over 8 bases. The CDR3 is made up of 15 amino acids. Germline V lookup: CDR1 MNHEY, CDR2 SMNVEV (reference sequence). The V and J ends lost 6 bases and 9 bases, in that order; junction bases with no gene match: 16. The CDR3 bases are TGTGCCAGCAGCCCGAGAGGGACTAGTGATTTCGGGCAGTACTTC. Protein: CASSPRGTSDFGQYF.

The CDR3 DNA sequence: TGTGCCAGCAGCCGTCGCTCTGGAAACACCATATATTTT. This sequence encodes CASSRRSGNTIYF. The rearrangement links TRBV7-9 to TRBJ1-3; D gene ambiguous. The CDR3 sequence is 13 residues long. Deletions cut 5 bases from V and 0 bases from J, with 5 bases between. Germline CDR1 reads SEHNR; CDR2 reads FQNEAQ (reference sequence).

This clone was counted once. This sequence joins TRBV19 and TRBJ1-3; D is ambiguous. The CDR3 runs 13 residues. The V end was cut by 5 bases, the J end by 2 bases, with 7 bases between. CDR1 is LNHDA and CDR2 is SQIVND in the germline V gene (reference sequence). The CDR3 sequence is CASSQFPGNTIYF. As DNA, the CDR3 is TGTGCCAGTAGTCAGTTCCCTGGAAACACCATATATTTT.